These T cell receptor beta chains were read from a single sample in a study of blood T cells in healthy people across ages. One entry per CDR3 protein, called by TCRdb with MiXCR from the 5' RACE reads. The sample gives some 1.7 million distinct CDR3 sequences, under 30% of which show up once; less than 9.5% is in the top ten. The sequenced sample was blood. These receptors all stem from a woman aged 25 to 39 in good health. Both conserved end residues are trimmed from each CDR3. The order of the fields is V gene, J gene, CDR3 protein.

v_call: TRBV7-2; j_call: TRBJ2-2; cdr3_aa: ASSYTGTATGELF
v_call: TRBV20-1; j_call: TRBJ1-1; cdr3_aa: SARASGFTEAF
v_call: TRBV5-1; j_call: TRBJ2-2; cdr3_aa: ASSWPRGTGELF
v_call: TRBV28; j_call: TRBJ1-2; cdr3_aa: ASSFPPGQGDGYT
v_call: TRBV7-9; j_call: TRBJ2-1; cdr3_aa: ASSLDETSGVSSYNERF
v_call: TRBV4-2; j_call: TRBJ2-1; cdr3_aa: ASSQTTSGDNEQF
v_call: TRBV7-3; j_call: TRBJ2-1; cdr3_aa: ASSLLAGTAKNEQF
v_call: TRBV10-3; j_call: TRBJ2-2; cdr3_aa: AISESGGELF
v_call: TRBV6-5; j_call: TRBJ2-7; cdr3_aa: ASSYDGRGEQY
v_call: TRBV5-1; j_call: TRBJ2-7; cdr3_aa: ASSDPGLTYEQY
v_call: TRBV28; j_call: TRBJ2-2; cdr3_aa: ASSPNPGAGELF
v_call: TRBV10-3; j_call: TRBJ1-5; cdr3_aa: AISESPQGNQPQH
v_call: TRBV24-1; j_call: TRBJ1-2; cdr3_aa: ATRGPGQGRYT
v_call: TRBV12-3/TRBV12-4; j_call: TRBJ2-5; cdr3_aa: ASGPGTGRETQY
v_call: TRBV4-1; j_call: TRBJ1-5; cdr3_aa: ASSQGWSSNQPQH
v_call: TRBV20-1; j_call: TRBJ2-4; cdr3_aa: SARDRAKNIQY
v_call: TRBV11-2; j_call: TRBJ2-4; cdr3_aa: ASSSKSLAGGPRNIQY
v_call: TRBV10-3; j_call: TRBJ2-1; cdr3_aa: AISVSRDNEQF
v_call: TRBV20-1; j_call: TRBJ2-3; cdr3_aa: SASTGASDTQY
v_call: TRBV12-5; j_call: TRBJ2-3; cdr3_aa: ASGQSRTDTQY
v_call: TRBV5-1; j_call: TRBJ2-5; cdr3_aa: ASSLDSPSGGYQETQY